A selection of T cell receptor beta chains follows, all from one sample in a study of T cell responses to AZD1222 COVID-19 vaccine. Generated by immunoSEQ multiplex PCR, the TCRdb table keeps only in-frame clones and is missing some. There are around 100,000 clones in the sample; over 90% occur only once, and less than 5% lies in the top ten. The sample in question was peripheral blood, obtained on day 0 of AZD1222 vaccination. These receptors all stem from an adult in good health. CDR3s include the opening cysteine and the closing phenylalanine or tryptophan. Fields, in order: clone size, D gene, J gene, V gene, CDR3 protein, CDR3 DNA. A D gene is named only where the DNA matches it firmly. Some rows have no size entry. The others give once, few or many, or a class for an expanded clone.

abundance: NA
d_gene: NA
j_gene: TRBJ2-3
v_gene: TRBV5-1
CDR3aa: CASSPMERGDTQYF
CDR3nt: TGCGCCAGCAGCCCGATGGAGCGTGGTGATACGCAGTATTTT

abundance: NA
d_gene: TRBD2
j_gene: TRBJ2-7
v_gene: TRBV4-2
CDR3aa: CASSLRIGLAGEYEQYF
CDR3nt: TGTGCCAGCAGCCTTAGGATTGGCCTAGCGGGAGAGTACGAGCAGTACTTC

abundance: NA
d_gene: TRBD1
j_gene: TRBJ1-2
v_gene: TRBV29-1
CDR3aa: CSVEKQGNYGYTF
CDR3nt: TGCAGCGTTGAAAAACAGGGGAACTATGGCTACACCTTC

abundance: once
d_gene: TRBD2
j_gene: TRBJ2-1
v_gene: TRBV15
CDR3aa: CATSRDRRLAGDEQFF
CDR3nt: TGTGCCACCAGCAGAGATCGACGACTAGCCGGCGATGAGCAGTTCTTC

abundance: NA
d_gene: NA
j_gene: TRBJ1-6
v_gene: TRBV6-5
CDR3aa: CASSYSGTDGSPLHF
CDR3nt: TGTGCCAGCAGTTACTCCGGCACCGATGGGTCACCCCTCCACTTT

abundance: NA
d_gene: NA
j_gene: TRBJ1-1
v_gene: TRBV18
CDR3aa: CASSPRGPGNTEAFF
CDR3nt: TGTGCCAGCTCACCACGAGGACCGGGGAACACTGAAGCTTTCTTT

abundance: few
d_gene: TRBD1
j_gene: TRBJ1-5
v_gene: TRBV6-2/TRBV6-3
CDR3aa: CASSYSSGGNQPQHF
CDR3nt: TGTGCCAGCAGTTACTCATCAGGGGGTAATCAGCCCCAGCATTTT

abundance: NA
d_gene: NA
j_gene: TRBJ2-1
v_gene: TRBV4-2
CDR3aa: CASSQDAAMRNEQFF
CDR3nt: TGTGCCAGCAGCCAAGATGCGGCTATGAGAAATGAGCAGTTCTTC

abundance: NA
d_gene: NA
j_gene: TRBJ2-7
v_gene: TRBV6-5
CDR3aa: CASSYSAGYEQYF
CDR3nt: TGTGCCAGCAGTTATTCCGCGGGCTACGAGCAGTACTTC

abundance: once
d_gene: TRBD2
j_gene: TRBJ2-3
v_gene: TRBV19
CDR3aa: CASSTPTSGSADTQYF
CDR3nt: TGTGCCAGTAGTACCCCGACTAGCGGGAGTGCAGATACGCAGTATTTT

abundance: NA
d_gene: NA
j_gene: TRBJ2-3
v_gene: TRBV3-1/TRBV3-2
CDR3aa: CASSQDRLSSTDTQYF
CDR3nt: TGTGCCAGCAGCCAAGATCGTCTTTCTAGCACAGATACGCAGTATTTT

abundance: NA
d_gene: NA
j_gene: TRBJ2-1
v_gene: TRBV5-1
CDR3aa: CASSLEPTGGNEQFF
CDR3nt: TGCGCCAGCAGCTTGGAACCCACGGGTGGGAATGAGCAGTTCTTC

abundance: NA
d_gene: NA
j_gene: TRBJ1-1
v_gene: TRBV28
CDR3aa: CASRGQGGNTEAFF
CDR3nt: TGTGCCAGCAGAGGCCAGGGCGGAAACACTGAAGCTTTCTTT

abundance: NA
d_gene: TRBD2
j_gene: TRBJ2-1
v_gene: TRBV5-1
CDR3aa: CASSFSGTSGSYYNEQFF
CDR3nt: TGCGCCAGCAGCTTCTCGGGGACTAGCGGGAGTTACTACAATGAGCAGTTCTTC